This entry describes one TCR beta chain. Its antigen has not been determined. No base quality values were provided; no much bigger clone lies one nucleotide off. This record comes from a study of CD8 T cells in ankylosing spondylitis (dated by TCRdb to about 2017). Background on the whole study: To find TCR variants linked to disease, the study profiled T cell receptor beta repertoires in ankylosing spondylitis patients and healthy donors. The whole study cohort included about a hundred healthy donors and about two dozen ankylosing spondylitis patients. Peripheral blood was sampled, and synovial fluid was also collected from ankylosing spondylitis patients. The full study reports these points: Some motif variants had previously been reported in the synovial fluid and blood of reactive arthritis patients, which suggests shared mechanisms of disease initiation. Significant enrichment of the disease-linked clones was reported in matched synovial fluid samples from ankylosing spondylitis patients. The disease-linked clones had a CD8+ phenotype and were found at relatively low frequencies in peripheral blood. Blood from ankylosing spondylitis patients appeared to be characterized by a TCR beta motif made up of under ten highly homologous amino acid variants.

Sequencing relied on an Illumina HiSeq 2500. Quantitative 5'-RACE with molecular barcodes was the method used to prepare the TCR beta libraries. The published analysis was carried out like this. Disease-linked TCR variants were identified with a new computational method built on a probabilistic model of VDJ rearrangement. TCRdb reran the public reads through fastp at Q25 and MiXCR, keeping productive beta chains. Rows are unified per CDR3 protein, each entry keeping the most common DNA and genes. V and J calls and clone size were set by TCRdb, not the authors. Within this sample are approximately 550,000 distinct CDR3 sequences, with about an eighth of them counted one time only. The top ten clones comprise 6.8% of the sample. From cysteine to phenylalanine, the CDR3 is 16 amino acids long. Only CDR3 DNA is held: 48 bases, read in frame from base 1. The germline V gene specifies KGHDR as CDR1 and SFDVKD as CDR2. Trimming at the junction amounts to 1 base on V and 0 bases on J, and the germline ends lie 9 bases apart.

The rearranged segments are TRBV24-1 and TRBJ1-5, with no reliable assignment of the D segment. The clonotype comes from a male donor with ankylosing spondylitis. Sequencing used blood, either unsorted or a sorted T cell fraction (not recorded which). The sequenced DNA: TGTGCCACCAGTGATTTCGGGCAGACTAGCAATCAGCCCCAGCATTTT. The translation is CATSDFGQTSNQPQHF.